What follows are 25 T cell receptor beta chains derived from one specimen sequenced in a study of shared clonotypes between healthy human individuals. TCRdb keeps only in-frame clones here, not all; method: immunoSEQ multiplex PCR. The table includes about 100,000 clones, roughly 50% detected once. The sequencing input was PBMCs. These receptors originate from a woman aged 35 to 49 in good health. Some clones in this sample may be carry-over from other donors' samples.

To note about this clone: A far larger clone is off by one base, so a read error is likely. The same CDR3 also results from other DNA sequences found in this sample. This chain connects TRBV30 to TRBJ2-5; D may be TRBD2 (6 bases). Germline V CDR1 and CDR2: GTSNPN, SVGIG (reference sequence). V gave up 1 base and J gave up 7 bases, with 13 bases separating them. The CDR3 extends over 13 amino acids. The CDR3 bases are TGTGCCTGGAGTGGACTAGATGGCGGGACCCAGTACTTC. Translation: CAWSGLDGGTQYF. Full variable domain (missing parts from reference TRBV30 and TRBJ2-5): SQTIHQWPATLVQPVGSPLSLECTVEGTSNPNLYWYRQAAGRGLQLLFYSVGIGQISSEVPQNLSASRPQDRQFILSSKKLLLSDSGFYLCAWSGLDGGTQYFGPGTRLLVL.

This clone has ten or more counts. One end of the junction does not line up with germline, which may come from a read error. This sequence joins TRBV6-1 and TRBJ2-5; 9 bases map to TRBD1. CDR3 length: 15 amino acids. Germline V CDR1 and CDR2: MNHNS, SASEGT. The CDR3 loop reads CASSFEGQGSYEQHF. The CDR3 DNA follows: TGTGCCAGCAGTTTTGAGGGACAGGGATCCTACGAGCAGCACTTC.

This chain links TRBV5-1 with TRBJ2-1; TRBD1 matches at 11 bases. The V segment lost 0 bases and the J segment 8 bases; nucleotides outside the gene matches: 7. The CDR3 is 16 amino acids. CDR1 is SGHRS, CDR2 YFSETQ, per germline. The CDR3 DNA reads TGCGCCAGCAGCTTGGTCAGTGGACAGGGGGCAGATGAGCAGTTCTTC. Protein product: CASSLVSGQGADEQFF.

The V gene is TRBV28, the J gene TRBJ2-5; 10 nucleotides match TRBD1. Germline CDR1 and CDR2: MDHEN and SYDVKM. CDR3 length: 14 residues. With 6 bases clipped from V and 2 bases from J, the junction kept 3 bases outside the gene matches. The DNA for the CDR3 is TGTGCCAGCAGCTGGACAGGGGGGCAAGAGACCCAGTACTTC. It translates to CASSWTGGQETQYF.

The chain recombines TRBV28 with TRBJ1-2; D not certain. The germline V and J ends were trimmed by 6 bases and 6 bases, with 5 bases remaining between them. There are 10 residues in the CDR3. Germline V gene sequence: CDR1 MDHEN, CDR2 SYDVKM. The CDR3 nucleotides read TGTGCCAGCAGCTCAGATGGCTACACCTTC. It specifies CASSSDGYTF.

The table lists this clone with a few counts. The V and J genes are TRBV9 and TRBJ2-1, with 9 bases identical to TRBD2. With 4 bases clipped from V and 4 bases from J, the junction kept 6 bases outside the gene matches. The CDR3 length is 15 residues. Germline V gives CDR1 SGDLS, CDR2 YYNGEE. CDR3 sequence (DNA): TGTGCCAGCAGCCCATCTAGCGGGGTATACAATGAGCAGTTCTTC. Amino acid sequence: CASSPSSGVYNEQFF.

This chain links TRBV19 with TRBJ2-7; unclear D gene. CDR3 size: 13 residues. Trimming took 3 bases from V and 4 from J, leaving 10 bases between them. CDR1 and CDR2 (germline): LNHDA, SQIVND (reference sequence). CDR3 coding DNA: TGTGCCAGTAGTATCGGCCCTGGATACGAGCAGTACTTC. As protein: CASSIGPGYEQYF.

In its sample, this clone was seen many times. The CDR3 bases are TGCGCCAGCAGCTTTGGAGGGGGCGTTTATCAGACCCAGTACTTC. Its translation: CASSFGGGVYQTQYF. V usage is TRBV5-1 and J usage is TRBJ2-5; D is possibly TRBD1 (7 bases). The CDR3 totals 15 residues. Germline V gene sequence: CDR1 SGHRS, CDR2 YFSETQ. V was cut by 2 bases and J by 6 bases, with 17 bases left in between.

The CDR3 loop reads CASSSGPNHKQYF. DNA for the CDR3: TGTGCCAGCAGTTCGGGACCTAACCATAAGCAGTACTTC. This chain joins TRBV6-5 and TRBJ2-7; D tentatively fits TRBD1 or TRBD2 (5 bases each). V lost 4 bases to trimming and J lost 8 bases, with 15 bases between them. Germline V gene lookup returns CDR1 MNHEY and CDR2 SVGAGI. The CDR3 runs 13 residues.

The rearrangement joins TRBV7-2 to TRBJ2-3; 10 bases align to TRBD1. The CDR3 has 15 residues. V shed 0 bases, J shed 3 bases, and the junction held 0 bases outside the gene matches. CDR1 SGHTA and CDR2 FQGNSA come from the germline V gene. CDR3 DNA sequence: TGTGCCAGCAGCTTAGCGGGACAGGGGACAGATACGCAGTATTTT. Its translation: CASSLAGQGTDTQYF.

This clone was seen at least ten times. This chain connects TRBV6-1 to TRBJ1-3, with D tentatively TRBD1 (5 bases). Germline assignment: CDR1 MNHNS and CDR2 SASEGT. This CDR3 is built from 17 residues. V dropped 0 bases and J dropped 1 base, with 13 bases sitting between them. The CDR3 DNA follows: TGTGCCAGCAGTGAAGCCCTCGGGGGTGGATCTGGAAACACCATATATTTT. Translated, it gives CASSEALGGGSGNTIYF.

This chain joins TRBV6-6 and TRBJ2-3; TRBD2 matches 10 bases. CDR3 length: 15 amino acids. The junction had 7 bases not matched to a gene; V was cut back by 6 bases and J by 4 bases. In germline, CDR1 is MNHNY, CDR2 SVGAGI (reference sequence). CDR3 sequence (DNA): TGTGCCAGCAGACATAGCGGGAGGTCCCCAGATACGCAGTATTTT. Protein product: CASRHSGRSPDTQYF.

The chain has TRBV7-2 and TRBJ2-7; 7 nucleotides agree with TRBD1. J lost 3 bases, V lost 1 base, and 3 bases had no gene match. Germline lookup yields CDR1 SGHTA and CDR2 FQGNSA. The length of the CDR3 is 14 residues. CDR3 nucleotides: TGTGCCAGCAGCTTAGAGGCAGGGGGCTACGAGCAGTACTTC. Translated: CASSLEAGGYEQYF.

V gene TRBV28 combines with J gene TRBJ2-3; D gene unclear. Deletions cut 2 bases from V and 0 bases from J, with 18 bases between. The V gene's germline CDR1 is MDHEN and CDR2 SYDVKM. The CDR3 sequence is 18 residues long. The CDR3 region is CASSLTLAAFSSTDTQYF. In DNA, the CDR3 is TGTGCCAGCAGTTTAACACTCGCGGCCTTTTCTAGCACAGATACGCAGTATTTT.

V and J are TRBV29-1 and TRBJ1-1, with a possible D match to TRBD1 (5 bases). The V gene's germline CDR1 is SQVTM and CDR2 ANQGSEA. Trimming shortened V by 0 bases and J by 3 bases, and 8 bases separated the two germline ends. This CDR3 has 13 residues. Here the CDR3 reads CSVEEQVDTEAFF. In DNA, the CDR3 is TGCAGCGTTGAAGAACAGGTAGACACTGAAGCTTTCTTT.

This clone came up many times. CDR3 coding DNA: TGTGCCACCAGCAGTCGACAGGGACGCAATCAGCCCCAGCATTTT. Translated: CATSSRQGRNQPQHF. V usage is TRBV15 and J usage is TRBJ1-5, with 7 nucleotides matching TRBD1. CDR3 size: 15 residues. Trimming cost V 3 bases and J 2 bases; bases outside gene matches: 4. Per germline, CDR1 LNHNV and CDR2 YYDKDF (reference sequence).

This clone was detected many times. This sequence joins TRBV7-2 and TRBJ2-4, with 7 positions matching TRBD2. This CDR3 has 15 amino acids. V trimming: 2 bases; J trimming: 5 bases; junction bases outside the gene matches: 6. Germline V lookup: CDR1 SGHTA, CDR2 FQGNSA. CDR3 residues: CASSLLGDYQNIQYF. The CDR3 DNA follows: TGTGCCAGCAGCTTACTTGGGGACTACCAAAACATTCAGTACTTC.

In regard to this clone: This likely stems from a read error, as it lies one base from a far larger clone. V and J are TRBV7-9 and TRBJ2-1; 7 bases align to TRBD2. CDR3 length: 15 amino acids. V was clipped by 5 bases and J by 5 bases; unmatched bases: 9. Germline values: CDR1 SEHNR, CDR2 FQNEAQ (reference sequence). CDR3 sequence reads: CASSPGPAGNNEQFF. CDR3 DNA sequence: TGTGCCAGCAGCCCGGGACCAGCGGGGAACAATGAGCAGTTCTTC.

Only a few counts were recorded for this clone. The chain carries TRBV25-1 and TRBJ1-5, with a tentative D call TRBD1 (5 bases). V lost 2 bases, J lost 5 bases, and 10 bases lay in between. The CDR3 is 14 amino acids. Germline V lookup: CDR1 MGHDK, CDR2 SYGVNS. This CDR3 reads CASSEGGDDQPQHF. The CDR3 DNA sequence: TGTGCCAGCAGTGAAGGGGGTGACGATCAGCCCCAGCATTTT.

V gene TRBV15 combines with J gene TRBJ1-4; possible D gene TRBD1, 5 bases. Trimming shortened V by 5 bases and J by 3 bases, and 10 bases separated the two germline ends. CDR3 size: 14 residues. Germline CDR1 is LNHNV and CDR2 is YYDKDF (reference sequence). CDR3 loop: CATSLGGANEKLFF. In DNA form, the CDR3 reads TGTGCCACCAGCCTTGGGGGGGCTAATGAAAAACTGTTTTTT.

The CDR3 DNA reads TGTGCCAGCGACGGTCCAGGGCTGAACACTGAAGCTTTCTTT. This translates into CASDGPGLNTEAFF. The chain employs TRBV28 and TRBJ1-1, with D possibly matching TRBD1 (5 bases). The length of the CDR3 is 14 residues. V lost 8 bases, J lost 0 bases, and 13 bases lay in between. Germline V gene data show CDR1 as MDHEN and CDR2 as SYDVKM.

This clone has only a few counts. A read error is possible here, since a much larger clone lies one base away. V usage is TRBV7-2 and J usage is TRBJ1-5; D is unresolved. V was shortened by 6 bases and J by 0 bases, with 6 bases between the two germline ends. This CDR3 contains 13 residues. Germline V gene data show CDR1 as SGHTA and CDR2 as FQGNSA. The CDR3 nucleotides are TGTGCCAGCAGAAGAGGTAGCAATCAGCCCCAGCATTTT. Residues: CASRRGSNQPQHF.

V usage is TRBV18 and J usage is TRBJ1-3; no firm D call. Germline CDR1 reads KGHSH; CDR2 reads LQKENI. Trimming took off 2 bases at V and 0 bases at J, with 11 bases between the two ends. The CDR3 runs to 16 residues. The CDR3 DNA is TGTGCCAGCTCACCATCACCAGGCGGCTCTGGAAACACCATATATTTT. Translation gives CASSPSPGGSGNTIYF.

The chain joins TRBV18 to TRBJ1-6; D remains ambiguous. V dropped 5 bases and J dropped 5 bases, with 13 bases sitting between them. Germline assignment: CDR1 KGHSH and CDR2 LQKENI. The CDR3 totals 15 residues. CDR3 in amino acids: CASSSRTVNNSPLHF. The CDR3 nucleotides are TGTGCCAGCTCATCCCGGACGGTTAATAATTCACCCCTCCACTTT.

DNA of the CDR3: TGTGCCAGCAGCCCACCTGGACGGACCTACGAGCAGTACTTC. It encodes CASSPPGRTYEQYF. The chain uses TRBV5-6 and TRBJ2-7; D remains ambiguous. Trimming removed 4 bases from V and 2 bases from J, with 13 bases in between. CDR3 length: 14 residues. Germline V gives CDR1 SGHDT, CDR2 YYEEEE.